This is a list of T cell receptor beta chains from one sample in a study of molecular identifiers for immune sequencing clone quantification. TCRdb recomputed calls from the PCR reads with MiXCR, one row per CDR3 protein. The sample yields a few hundred thousand distinct CDR3 sequences, 24% seen once. The sequencing sample was made of naive CD8+ T cells from blood, with Jurkat cell RNA spiked in. The receptors shown here come from a human donor in good health. Some libraries in this study had Jurkat cell RNA spiked in. The CDR3 runs from the conserved cysteine through the conserved F or W. Each record gives: J gene, clone size, V gene, D gene, CDR3 protein, CDR3 DNA. The D gene is left open where the match is weak. Clone size appears in some rows only: once, few, many, or a class for an expanded clone.

j_gene: TRBJ2-7
abundance: -
v_gene: TRBV9
d_gene: -
CDR3aa: CASSSGGFYEQYF
CDR3nt: TGTGCCAGCAGCTCTGGCGGCTTCTACGAGCAGTACTTC

j_gene: TRBJ2-5
abundance: -
v_gene: TRBV6-2/TRBV6-3
d_gene: TRBD2
CDR3aa: CASSYSTSLQETQYF
CDR3nt: TGTGCCAGCAGTTACTCGACTAGCCTTCAAGAGACCCAGTACTTC

j_gene: TRBJ2-7
abundance: few
v_gene: TRBV7-9
d_gene: TRBD2
CDR3aa: CASAAGTSGYEQYF
CDR3nt: TGTGCCAGCGCAGCCGGGACTAGCGGGTACGAGCAGTACTTC

j_gene: TRBJ1-2
abundance: many
v_gene: TRBV12-3/TRBV12-4
d_gene: -
CDR3aa: CASSLTVNYGYTF
CDR3nt: TGTGCCAGCAGTCTTACAGTCAACTATGGCTACACCTTC

j_gene: TRBJ2-3
abundance: many
v_gene: TRBV6-1
d_gene: TRBD2
CDR3aa: CASSERTSGGRTDTQYF
CDR3nt: TGTGCCAGCAGTGAACGAACTAGCGGGGGCCGCACAGATACGCAGTATTTT

j_gene: TRBJ2-1
abundance: many
v_gene: TRBV7-2
d_gene: TRBD2
CDR3aa: CASSFLAGSWNEQFF
CDR3nt: TGTGCCAGCAGCTTTTTAGCGGGGAGTTGGAATGAGCAGTTCTTC

j_gene: TRBJ2-1
abundance: -
v_gene: TRBV29-1
d_gene: -
CDR3aa: CSVESRVVYNEQFF
CDR3nt: TGCAGCGTTGAGTCCCGGGTCGTGTACAATGAGCAGTTCTTC

j_gene: TRBJ2-7
abundance: few
v_gene: TRBV28
d_gene: TRBD2
CDR3aa: CASSLTGSRLAGRPWEQYF
CDR3nt: TGTGCCAGCAGTTTGACAGGCTCGCGACTAGCGGGTCGCCCGTGGGAGCAGTACTTC

j_gene: TRBJ2-1
abundance: -
v_gene: TRBV4-3
d_gene: TRBD2
CDR3aa: CASSQVAGGPEQSSYNEQFF
CDR3nt: TGCGCCAGCAGCCAGGTAGCGGGGGGTCCGGAACAAAGCTCCTACAATGAGCAGTTCTTC

j_gene: TRBJ1-4
abundance: many
v_gene: TRBV3-1
d_gene: -
CDR3aa: CASSHAWGGENEKLFF
CDR3nt: TGTGCCAGCAGCCACGCATGGGGCGGAGAGAATGAAAAACTGTTTTTT

j_gene: TRBJ2-3
abundance: few
v_gene: TRBV6-2/TRBV6-3
d_gene: -
CDR3aa: CASSLPRDMRTDTQYF
CDR3nt: TGTGCCAGCAGCCTCCCCCGGGACATGCGCACAGATACGCAGTATTTT

j_gene: TRBJ2-1
abundance: few
v_gene: TRBV9
d_gene: -
CDR3aa: CASSVGAGTYNEQFF
CDR3nt: TGTGCCAGCAGCGTAGGCGCCGGTACCTACAATGAGCAGTTCTTC

j_gene: TRBJ2-1
abundance: few
v_gene: TRBV7-6
d_gene: TRBD2
CDR3aa: CASSMTSGPTDEQFF
CDR3nt: TGTGCCAGCAGCATGACTAGCGGTCCTACGGATGAGCAGTTCTTC

j_gene: TRBJ1-4
abundance: -
v_gene: TRBV11-2
d_gene: -
CDR3aa: CASSLGGALIGEKLFF
CDR3nt: TGTGCCAGCAGCTTAGGCGGGGCCCTCATTGGTGAAAAACTGTTTTTT

j_gene: TRBJ2-3
abundance: many
v_gene: TRBV29-1
d_gene: -
CDR3aa: CSVVTGTPEGDTQYF
CDR3nt: TGCAGCGTTGTGACCGGGACCCCCGAAGGGGATACGCAGTATTTT

j_gene: TRBJ2-2
abundance: many
v_gene: TRBV28
d_gene: -
CDR3aa: CASSSRIGELFF
CDR3nt: TGTGCCAGCAGTTCTCGGATCGGGGAGCTGTTTTTT

j_gene: TRBJ2-1
abundance: -
v_gene: TRBV4-3
d_gene: -
CDR3aa: CASSQDFLGVYEQFF
CDR3nt: TGCGCCAGCAGCCAAGATTTTTTGGGGGTGTATGAGCAGTTCTTC

j_gene: TRBJ1-2
abundance: many
v_gene: TRBV5-5
d_gene: TRBD1
CDR3aa: CASSSQGLYGYTF
CDR3nt: TGTGCCAGCAGCTCACAGGGGCTCTATGGCTACACCTTC

j_gene: TRBJ2-3
abundance: many
v_gene: TRBV7-2
d_gene: -
CDR3aa: CASSPISTDTQYF
CDR3nt: TGTGCCAGCAGCCCCATTAGCACAGATACGCAGTATTTT

j_gene: TRBJ2-7
abundance: many
v_gene: TRBV30
d_gene: TRBD1
CDR3aa: CAWQGASYEQYF
CDR3nt: TGTGCCTGGCAGGGGGCCTCCTACGAGCAGTACTTC

j_gene: TRBJ2-7
abundance: few
v_gene: TRBV29-1
d_gene: TRBD1
CDR3aa: CSVSTGGNEQYF
CDR3nt: TGCAGCGTTTCTACAGGGGGCAACGAGCAGTACTTC

j_gene: TRBJ2-7
abundance: once
v_gene: TRBV25-1
d_gene: -
CDR3aa: CASSWGAAEQSF
CDR3nt: TGTGCCAGCAGCTGGGGGGCGGCCGAGCAGTCCTTC

j_gene: TRBJ1-1
abundance: many
v_gene: TRBV5-6
d_gene: TRBD1
CDR3aa: CASSWTGDTEAFF
CDR3nt: TGTGCCAGCAGCTGGACAGGGGACACTGAAGCTTTCTTT

j_gene: TRBJ2-7
abundance: many
v_gene: TRBV6-5
d_gene: -
CDR3aa: CASSYLTFGDEQYF
CDR3nt: TGTGCCAGCAGTTACCTTACTTTCGGGGACGAGCAGTACTTC

j_gene: TRBJ2-7
abundance: few
v_gene: TRBV12-3/TRBV12-4
d_gene: -
CDR3aa: CASRPPGTYEQYF
CDR3nt: TGTGCCAGCAGACCTCCGGGAACCTACGAGCAGTACTTC

j_gene: TRBJ2-3
abundance: -
v_gene: TRBV5-3
d_gene: TRBD2
CDR3aa: CASSGQFRTTSGGASDTQYF
CDR3nt: TGTGCCAGCAGCGGCCAGTTCCGCACTACTAGCGGGGGGGCCTCAGATACGCAGTATTTT

j_gene: TRBJ2-7
abundance: few
v_gene: TRBV27
d_gene: TRBD1
CDR3aa: CASSLTGTGTYEQYF
CDR3nt: TGTGCCAGCAGTCTTACCGGGACAGGGACCTACGAGCAGTACTTC